This T cell receptor beta chain was sequenced for a study of T cells after yellow fever vaccination. The overall study: Fractions with few cells were prepared using SMART-Seq v4 Ultra Low Input.

TCRdb analysed the 5' RACE reads with MiXCR anew, one entry per CDR3 protein. The sample comprises about 200,000 distinct CDR3 sequences, less than 3.5% of which are singletons, and roughly 3% rests with the top ten. This clonotype was detected ten times or more. The target antigen is unknown. Study conclusions and caveats: There was a small share of clonotypes that showed up in both the CD4 and CD8 compartments.

Germline CDR1 is MRHNA and CDR2 is SNTAGT. This CDR3 has 14 amino acids. V was pared by 4 bases and J by 2 bases, with 11 bases between. This sequence was found in a man between 18 and 35 years old who received the YFV17D yellow fever vaccine. The genes are TRBV6-4 and TRBJ2-5; D might be TRBD1 or TRBD2, each matching 5 bases. Sequenced here: CD4+ T cells sorted from PBMCs, sampled 10 days after the yellow fever booster vaccination. CDR3 sequence (DNA): TGTGCCAGCAGTGTTGGGGACCTACAAGAGACCCAGTACTTC. Residues: CASSVGDLQETQYF.